This T cell receptor beta chain was found in a study of blood T cell repertoires in COVID-19. Background on the study: The United States, Italy and Spain were the sources of the acute and convalescent COVID-19 samples. The analysed material was cDNA or gDNA that came from T cells, B-cell-depleted T cells, or PBMCs.

Under the authors' procedure: Quantification of nucleated cells was approximated via reference gene primer amplification. Sequencing used immunoSEQ multiplex PCR; TCRdb keeps in-frame clones, though not all of them. V and J calls and clone size follow that table, whereas D and trimming were derived from the DNA. The top ten hold over 1.3% of the sample, which has approximately 230,000 clones, around 88% seen once. This CDR3 spans 14 amino acids. From germline, CDR1 is LGHDT and CDR2 YNNKEL (reference sequence). Trimming removed 0 bases at V and 4 bases at J, with 9 bases between. Sequencing input: peripheral blood. The receptor's source is a man aged 80 or over with acute or convalescent COVID-19. This chain uses TRBV3-1 (or the pseudogene TRBV3-2) with TRBJ1-1; D not certain. The CDR3: CASSQDQRPTEAFF. Written as DNA, the CDR3 is TGTGCCAGCAGCCAAGATCAGAGGCCCACTGAAGCTTTCTTT.